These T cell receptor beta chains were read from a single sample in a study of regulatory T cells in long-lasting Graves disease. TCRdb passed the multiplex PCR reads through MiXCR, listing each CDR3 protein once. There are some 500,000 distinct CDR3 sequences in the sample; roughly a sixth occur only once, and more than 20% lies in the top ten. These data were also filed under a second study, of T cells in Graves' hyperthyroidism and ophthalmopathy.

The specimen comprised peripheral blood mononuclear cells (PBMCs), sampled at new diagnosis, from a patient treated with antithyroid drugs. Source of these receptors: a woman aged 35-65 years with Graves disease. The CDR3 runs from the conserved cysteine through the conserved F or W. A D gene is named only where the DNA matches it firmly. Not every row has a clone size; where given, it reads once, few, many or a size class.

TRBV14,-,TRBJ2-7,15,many,TGTGCCAGCAGCCAAGATGTCGTCGGGACCTACGAGCAGTACTTC,CASSQDVVGTYEQYF
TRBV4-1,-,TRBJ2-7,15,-,TGCGCCAGCAGCCAAGCTACAGGGAAATGGTACGAGCAGTACTTC,CASSQATGKWYEQYF
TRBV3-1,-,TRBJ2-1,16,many,TGTGCCAGCAGCCTCTGGGGGAGCCCGACGCGAAATGAGCAGTTCTTC,CASSLWGSPTRNEQFF
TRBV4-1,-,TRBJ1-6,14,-,TGCGCCAGCAGCCAGCGAGGGGACAATTCACCCCTCCACTTT,CASSQRGDNSPLHF
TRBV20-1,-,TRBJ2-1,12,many,TGCAGCGCTGGTCGCTCCTACAATGAGCAGTTCTTC,CSAGRSYNEQFF
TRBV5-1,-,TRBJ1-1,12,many,TGCGCCAGCAGTGACGGGCGCACTGAAGCTTTCTTT,CASSDGRTEAFF
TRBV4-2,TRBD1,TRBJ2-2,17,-,TGTGCCAGCAGCCAAGCCCCCGACAGGGGGAACACCGGGGAGCTGTTTTTT,CASSQAPDRGNTGELFF
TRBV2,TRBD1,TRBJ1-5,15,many,TGTGCCAGCAGCCAACAGACAGGGGGCTTTCAGCCCCAGCATTTT,CASSQQTGGFQPQHF
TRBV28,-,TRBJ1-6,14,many,TGTGCCAGCAGCCGGTTCTCCTATAATTCACCCCTCCACTTT,CASSRFSYNSPLHF
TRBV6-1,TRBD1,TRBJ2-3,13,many,TGTGCCAGCAGTGAAGCTCGACAGGGTCCGCAGTATTTT,CASSEARQGPQYF
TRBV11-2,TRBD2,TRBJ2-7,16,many,TGTGCCAGCAGCCTCCTAGCGGGGAGGGATATCGACGAGCAGTACTTC,CASSLLAGRDIDEQYF
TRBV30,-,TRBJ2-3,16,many,TGTGCCTGGGGCCGGGGAGGAGCGGGCACCTCTAATACGCAGTATTTT,CAWGRGGAGTSNTQYF
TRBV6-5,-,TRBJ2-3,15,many,TGTGCCAGCAGTTACTCGACGGGACTCACAGATACGCAGTATTTT,CASSYSTGLTDTQYF
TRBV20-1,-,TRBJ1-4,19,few,TGCAGTGCTAGAGATCAACTCTGGGCCGGCCATGCAACTAATGAAAAACTGTTTTTT,CSARDQLWAGHATNEKLFF
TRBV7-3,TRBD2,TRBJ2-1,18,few,TGTGCCAGCAGCCTAATGGTATGGGGCGGGGGGGCCTTCAATGAGCAGTTCTTC,CASSLMVWGGGAFNEQFF
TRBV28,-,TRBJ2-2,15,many,TGTGCCAGCAGTTCCCCCACGCTAGCGACCGGGGAGCTGTTTTTT,CASSSPTLATGELFF
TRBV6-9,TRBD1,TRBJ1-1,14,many,TGTGCCAGCAGTTACGCAGGGGGCAACACTGAAGCTTTCTTT,CASSYAGGNTEAFF
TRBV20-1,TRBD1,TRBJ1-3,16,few,TGCAGTGCCGGGCGGAAGACAGGGATTGATGGAAACACCATATATTTT,CSAGRKTGIDGNTIYF
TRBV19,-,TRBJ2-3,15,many,TGTGCCAGTAGTGGCCGGGACCCGTCCACAGATACGCAGTATTTT,CASSGRDPSTDTQYF
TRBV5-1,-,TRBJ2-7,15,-,TGCGCCAGCAGCTCAATTACCGGGGCAGCAGGCGAGCAGTACTTC,CASSSITGAAGEQYF
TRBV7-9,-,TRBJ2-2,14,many,TGTGCCAGCAGCAGACATCGGTGGGGCGGGGAGCTGTTTTTT,CASSRHRWGGELFF
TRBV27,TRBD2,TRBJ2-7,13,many,TGTGCCAGCCGGTTGGGGGGGAAAGCCGAGCAGTACTTC,CASRLGGKAEQYF
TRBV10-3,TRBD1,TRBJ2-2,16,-,TGTGCCATCAGTGGGGACAGGGGGCCGAACACCGGGGAGCTGTTTTTT,CAISGDRGPNTGELFF
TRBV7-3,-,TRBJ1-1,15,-,TGTGCCAGCAGCCTCCTAGGAGGAGGCGGCACTGAAGCTTTCTTT,CASSLLGGGGTEAFF
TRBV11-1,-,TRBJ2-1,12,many,TGTGCCAGCAGCTCCACCCACAATGAGCAGTTCTTC,CASSSTHNEQFF
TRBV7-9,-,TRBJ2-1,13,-,TGTGCCAGCTCGGACAGTCTCCACAATGAGCAGTTCTTC,CASSDSLHNEQFF
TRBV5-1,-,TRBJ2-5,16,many,TGCGCCAGCACTCCCGCCGCCGGGGGCAACCAAGAGACCCAGTACTTC,CASTPAAGGNQETQYF
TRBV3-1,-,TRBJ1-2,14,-,TGTGCCAGCAGCCAAGATGTCGGGGCGCGAGGCTACACCTTC,CASSQDVGARGYTF
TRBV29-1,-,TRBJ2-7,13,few,TGCAATATGGCAGGGAGAAGCTCCTACGAGCAGTACTTC,CNMAGRSSYEQYF
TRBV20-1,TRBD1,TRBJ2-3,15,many,TGCAGTGCCAGATTGGCCAGGGGGCTGGGAGATACGCAGTATTTT,CSARLARGLGDTQYF
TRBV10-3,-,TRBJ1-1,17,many,TGTGCCATCAGTGAGTATCGGGAGGGTGACTGGAACACTGAAGCTTTCTTT,CAISEYREGDWNTEAFF
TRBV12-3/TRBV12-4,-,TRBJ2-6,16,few,TGTGCCAGCAGTCCCCCCTTTGGGGTTGGGGCCAACGTCCTGACTTTC,CASSPPFGVGANVLTF
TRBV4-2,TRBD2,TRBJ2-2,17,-,TGTGCCAGCAGCCAAGACGTAGCGGGGAAATCCACCGGGGAGCTGTTTTTT,CASSQDVAGKSTGELFF
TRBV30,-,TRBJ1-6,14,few,TGTGCCTGGAGTGTACCAGGGAGGAGTTCACCCCTCCACTTT,CAWSVPGRSSPLHF
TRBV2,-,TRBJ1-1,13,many,TGTGCCAGCAGCCAAGGAATGAACACTGAAGCTTTCTTT,CASSQGMNTEAFF
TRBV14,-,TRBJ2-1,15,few,TGTGCCAGCAGCCACCGTCCCCTTTCCTACAATGAGCAGTTCTTC,CASSHRPLSYNEQFF
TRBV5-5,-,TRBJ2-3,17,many,TGTGCCAGCAGCTTGCTATGGCTTGGGGGTGGCACAGATACGCAGTATTTT,CASSLLWLGGGTDTQYF
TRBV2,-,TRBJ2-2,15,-,TGTGCCAGCAGTGAGTCCAGGGGCGCGGCCGGGGAGCTGTTTTTT,CASSESRGAAGELFF
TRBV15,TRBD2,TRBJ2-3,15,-,TGTGCCACCAGCAGACCGAGCGGGGGCGGGAATACGCAGTGTTTT,CATSRPSGGGNTQCF
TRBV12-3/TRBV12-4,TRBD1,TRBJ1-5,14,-,TGTGCCAGCAGATACAGGGGGGGCAATCAGCCCCAGCATTTT,CASRYRGGNQPQHF
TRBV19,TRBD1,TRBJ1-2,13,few,TGTGCCAGTAGTGCCGCGACAGGGTTAGGCTACACCTTC,CASSAATGLGYTF
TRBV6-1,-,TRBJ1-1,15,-,TGTGCCAGCAGTGAAGCGCCAGCTTGGAACACTGAAGCTTTCTTT,CASSEAPAWNTEAFF
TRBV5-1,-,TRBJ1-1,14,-,TGCGCCAGCAGATGGGACCGCTCGAACACTGAAGCTTTCTTT,CASRWDRSNTEAFF
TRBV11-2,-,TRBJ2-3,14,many,TGTGCCAGCAGCGAACCTCTCCGGGACCCAAAAGGGTATTTT,CASSEPLRDPKGYF
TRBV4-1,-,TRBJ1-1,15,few,TGCGCCAGCAGCCAAGATAGGACAGACTTGTCTGAAGCTTTCTTT,CASSQDRTDLSEAFF
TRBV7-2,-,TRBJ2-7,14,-,TGTGCCAGCAGCTCGCAGCCCACGACCTACGAGCAGTACTTC,CASSSQPTTYEQYF
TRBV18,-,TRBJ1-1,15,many,TGTGCCAGCTCACCAACCCTGACAGAAAACACTGAAGCTTTCTTT,CASSPTLTENTEAFF
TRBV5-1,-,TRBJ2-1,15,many,TGCGCCAGCAGCTTGAGACGGAGCTCCTACAATGAGCAGTTCTTC,CASSLRRSSYNEQFF
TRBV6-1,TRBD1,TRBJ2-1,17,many,TGTGCCAGCGGCCATGGGACAGGTGGGGTTTGGAACAATGAGCAGTTCTTC,CASGHGTGGVWNNEQFF